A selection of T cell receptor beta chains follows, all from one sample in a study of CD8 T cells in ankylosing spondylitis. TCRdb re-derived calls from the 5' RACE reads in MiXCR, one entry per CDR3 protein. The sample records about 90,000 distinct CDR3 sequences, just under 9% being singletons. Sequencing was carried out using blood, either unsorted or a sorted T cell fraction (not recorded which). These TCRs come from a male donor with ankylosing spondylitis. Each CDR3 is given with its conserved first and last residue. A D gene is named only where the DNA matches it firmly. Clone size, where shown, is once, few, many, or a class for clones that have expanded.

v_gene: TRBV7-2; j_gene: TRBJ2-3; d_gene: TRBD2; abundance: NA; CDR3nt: TGTGCCAGCAGCCTATCAAGTGTGCGGGAGGGAACAGATACGCAGTATTTT; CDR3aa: CASSLSSVREGTDTQYF
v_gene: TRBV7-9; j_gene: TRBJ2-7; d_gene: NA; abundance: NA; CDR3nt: TGTGCCAGCAGCTTAGGCGACAGGAGGCCCGAGCAGTACTTC; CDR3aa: CASSLGDRRPEQYF
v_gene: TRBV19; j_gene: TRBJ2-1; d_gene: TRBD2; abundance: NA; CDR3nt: TGTGCCAGTAGTATCGCGGGACTAGCAAGCAATGAGCAGTTCTTC; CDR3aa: CASSIAGLASNEQFF
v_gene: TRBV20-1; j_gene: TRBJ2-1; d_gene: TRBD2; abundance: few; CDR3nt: TGCAGTGCTAGAGCCGGGACTAGCGTAATCAATGAGCAGTTCTTC; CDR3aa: CSARAGTSVINEQFF
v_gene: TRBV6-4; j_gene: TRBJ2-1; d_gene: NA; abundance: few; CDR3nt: TGTGCCAGCAGTGACTCGTGGGGGGTCTACAATGAGCAGTTCTTC; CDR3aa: CASSDSWGVYNEQFF
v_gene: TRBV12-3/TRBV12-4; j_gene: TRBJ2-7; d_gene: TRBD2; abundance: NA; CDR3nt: TGTGCCAGCAAAAGACTAGCGGGAGGGCTGGGCGAGCAGTACTTC; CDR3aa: CASKRLAGGLGEQYF
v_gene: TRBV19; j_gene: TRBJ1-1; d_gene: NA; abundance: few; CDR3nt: TGTGCCAGCATACAGGGGAACACTGAAGCTTTCTTT; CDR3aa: CASIQGNTEAFF
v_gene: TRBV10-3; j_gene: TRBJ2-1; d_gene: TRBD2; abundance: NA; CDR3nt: TGTGCCATCAGTGAGGGGACTACTATGAGCTCCTACAATGAGCAGTTCTTC; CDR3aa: CAISEGTTMSSYNEQFF
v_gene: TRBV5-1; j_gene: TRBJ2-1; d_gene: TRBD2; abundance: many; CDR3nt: TGCGCCAGCAGCGGTCTAGCGGGAAAGGGTGAGCAGTTCTTC; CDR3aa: CASSGLAGKGEQFF
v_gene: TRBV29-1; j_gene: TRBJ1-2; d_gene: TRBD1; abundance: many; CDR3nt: TGCAGCGTGTTGACAGGGTGGGAATATGGCTACACCTTC; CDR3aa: CSVLTGWEYGYTF
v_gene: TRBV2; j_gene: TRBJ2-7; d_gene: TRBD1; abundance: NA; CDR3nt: TGTGCCAGCAGCGGCTCGCCGGGACAGGGATACTACGAGCAGTACTTC; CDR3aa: CASSGSPGQGYYEQYF
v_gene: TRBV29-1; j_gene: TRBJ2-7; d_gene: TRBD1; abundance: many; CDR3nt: TGCAGCGTTGATCCGGGACAGGGGGCGCGGGAGCAGTACTTC; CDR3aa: CSVDPGQGAREQYF
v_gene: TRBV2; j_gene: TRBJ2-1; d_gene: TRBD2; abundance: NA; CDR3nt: TGTGCCAGCAGTGACGGCGGGGGCTCCTACAATGAGCAGTTCTTC; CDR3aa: CASSDGGGSYNEQFF
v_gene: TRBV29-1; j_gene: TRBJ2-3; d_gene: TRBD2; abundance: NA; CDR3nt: TGCAGCGTCTCAAAGACTAGCGGGATGTCAGATACGCAGTATTTT; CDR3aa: CSVSKTSGMSDTQYF
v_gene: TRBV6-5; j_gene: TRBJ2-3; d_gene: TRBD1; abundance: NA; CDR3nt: TGTGCCAGCAGTTACGGGGGACAGGTGGTGGATACGCAGTATTTT; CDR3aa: CASSYGGQVVDTQYF
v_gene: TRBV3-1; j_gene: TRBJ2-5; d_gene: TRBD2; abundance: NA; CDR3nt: TGTGCCAGCAGCCCACTTCCCCCAGCGGGAGAGGAAGAGACCCAGTACTTC; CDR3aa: CASSPLPPAGEEETQYF
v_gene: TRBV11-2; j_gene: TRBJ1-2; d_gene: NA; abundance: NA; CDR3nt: TGTGCCAGCAGCTTAGTAGAAGGGGACTATGGCTACACCTTC; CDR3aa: CASSLVEGDYGYTF
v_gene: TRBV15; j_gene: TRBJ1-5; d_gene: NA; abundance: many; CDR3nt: TGTGCCACCAGCGGACAAATTGGTGAGCCCCAGCATTTT; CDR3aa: CATSGQIGEPQHF
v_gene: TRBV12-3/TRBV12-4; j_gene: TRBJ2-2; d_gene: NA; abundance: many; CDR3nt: TGTGCCAGCAGTTTATTGGAAAACACCGGGGAGCTGTTTTTT; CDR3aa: CASSLLENTGELFF
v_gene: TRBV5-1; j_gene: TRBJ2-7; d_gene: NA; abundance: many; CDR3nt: TGCGCCAGCAGCCCGGTTGACAGGATCTCCTACGAGCAGTACTTC; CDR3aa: CASSPVDRISYEQYF
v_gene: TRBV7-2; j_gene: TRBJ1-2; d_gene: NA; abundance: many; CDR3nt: TGTGCCAGCAGCCCCAGTCAGGGGCGCCAAGACTATGGCTACACCTTC; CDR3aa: CASSPSQGRQDYGYTF
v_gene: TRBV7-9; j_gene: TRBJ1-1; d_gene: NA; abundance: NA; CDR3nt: TGTGCCAGCAGCTCAGACAGGTTCTCCCCCGAAGCTTTCTTT; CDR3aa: CASSSDRFSPEAFF
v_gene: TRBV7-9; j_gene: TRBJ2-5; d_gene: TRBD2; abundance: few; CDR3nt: TGTGCCAGCAGCTTATCGGCGGGTGGGAGGGCTCAAGAGACCCAGTACTTC; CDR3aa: CASSLSAGGRAQETQYF
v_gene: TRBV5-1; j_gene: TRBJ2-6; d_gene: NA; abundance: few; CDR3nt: TGCGCCAGCAGCTTATACAGGGTGGACTTCTCTGGGGCCAACGTCCTGACTTTC; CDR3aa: CASSLYRVDFSGANVLTF
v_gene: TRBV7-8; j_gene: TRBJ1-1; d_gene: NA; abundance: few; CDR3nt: TGTGCCAGCAGCCTCACGACAGCTGAAGCTTTCTTT; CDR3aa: CASSLTTAEAFF
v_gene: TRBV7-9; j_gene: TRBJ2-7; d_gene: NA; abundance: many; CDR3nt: TGTGCCAGCAGCCCCTCGGGGGATCCAGCGTACGAGCAGTACTTC; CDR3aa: CASSPSGDPAYEQYF
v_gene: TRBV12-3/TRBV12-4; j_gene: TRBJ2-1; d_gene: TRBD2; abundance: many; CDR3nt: TGTGCCAGCAGTTCCATCCTAGCGGATGAGCAGTTCTTC; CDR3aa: CASSSILADEQFF
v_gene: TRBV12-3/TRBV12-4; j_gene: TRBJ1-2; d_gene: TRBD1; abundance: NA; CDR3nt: TGTGCCAGCAGTTTAAGTACAGGGGGGGGTGGCTACACCTTC; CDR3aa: CASSLSTGGGGYTF
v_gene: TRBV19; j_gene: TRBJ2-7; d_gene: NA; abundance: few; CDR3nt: TGTGCCAGTAGTTTTTCTCCAGCCTACGAGCAGTACTTC; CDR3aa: CASSFSPAYEQYF
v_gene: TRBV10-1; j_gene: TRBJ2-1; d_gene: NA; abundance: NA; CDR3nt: TGCGCCAGCAGTGAAGGGGTGGGCAGGGGCTACAATGAGCAGTTCTTC; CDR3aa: CASSEGVGRGYNEQFF
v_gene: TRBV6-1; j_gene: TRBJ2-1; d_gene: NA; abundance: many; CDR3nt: TGTGCCAGCAGTGATGGGGGCTCCTACAATGAGCAGTTCTTC; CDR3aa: CASSDGGSYNEQFF
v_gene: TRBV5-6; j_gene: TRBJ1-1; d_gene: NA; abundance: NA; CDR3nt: TGTGCCAGCAGCTTGGACTGGGCTCAAGGGCTACTGAACACTGAAGCTTTCTTT; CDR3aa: CASSLDWAQGLLNTEAFF
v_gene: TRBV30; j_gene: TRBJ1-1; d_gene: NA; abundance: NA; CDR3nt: TGTGCCTGGAGTCCCGGGTCTGAAGCTTTCTTT; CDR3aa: CAWSPGSEAFF
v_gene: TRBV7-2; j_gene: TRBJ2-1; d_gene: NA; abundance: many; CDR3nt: TGTGCCAGCAGCTCCTATTTAAACAATGAGCAGTTCTTC; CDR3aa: CASSSYLNNEQFF
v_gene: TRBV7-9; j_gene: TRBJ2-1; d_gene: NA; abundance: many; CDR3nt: TGTGCCAGCAGGGGAAGTTTACGGGAGACCGGTGAGCAGTTCTTC; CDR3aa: CASRGSLRETGEQFF
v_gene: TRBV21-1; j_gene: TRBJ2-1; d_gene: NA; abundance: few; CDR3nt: TGTGCCAGCAGCAAAGTAGGTGGCAGGGGTGCCCACAATGAGCAGTTCTTC; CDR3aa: CASSKVGGRGAHNEQFF
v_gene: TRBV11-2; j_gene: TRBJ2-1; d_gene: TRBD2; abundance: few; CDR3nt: TGTGCCAGCAGCACTCCCGGGACTAGCGCCTACAATGAGCAGTTCTTC; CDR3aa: CASSTPGTSAYNEQFF
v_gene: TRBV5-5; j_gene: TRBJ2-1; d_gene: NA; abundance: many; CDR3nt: TGTGCCAGCAGCTTGGCGGGAGTAAGGAATGAGCAGTTCTTC; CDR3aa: CASSLAGVRNEQFF
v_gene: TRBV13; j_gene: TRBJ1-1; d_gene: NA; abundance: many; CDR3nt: TGTGCCAGCAGCTTTCGAATGAACACTGAAGCTTTCTTT; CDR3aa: CASSFRMNTEAFF
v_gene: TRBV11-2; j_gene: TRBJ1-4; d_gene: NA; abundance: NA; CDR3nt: TGTGCCAGCAGCTTAGTTCCGACAGGAGGTGAAAAACTGTTTTTT; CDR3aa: CASSLVPTGGEKLFF
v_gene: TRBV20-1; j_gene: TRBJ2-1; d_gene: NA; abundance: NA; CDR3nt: TGCAGTACCCCACGGGGAGTAGGTCCCAGCTCCTACAATGAGCAGTTCTTC; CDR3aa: CSTPRGVGPSSYNEQFF
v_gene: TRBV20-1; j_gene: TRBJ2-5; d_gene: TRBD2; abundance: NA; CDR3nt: TGCAGTGCTTCCACCGGACTAGCGGGAGAGACCCAGTACTTC; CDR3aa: CSASTGLAGETQYF
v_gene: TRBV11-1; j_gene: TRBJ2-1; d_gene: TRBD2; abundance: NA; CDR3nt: TGTGCCAGCAGCATGGGACTAGCGGGAGGGCCGGAGTACAATGAGCAGTTCTTC; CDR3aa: CASSMGLAGGPEYNEQFF
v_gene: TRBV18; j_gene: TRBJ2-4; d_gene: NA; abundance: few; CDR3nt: TGTGCCAGCTCACCCGAGAGGGACAAAGCCAAAAACATTCAGTACTTC; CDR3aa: CASSPERDKAKNIQYF
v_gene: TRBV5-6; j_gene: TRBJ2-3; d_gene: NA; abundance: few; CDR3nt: TGTGCCAGCAGCCCCGGCAACACAGATACGCAGTATTTT; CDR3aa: CASSPGNTDTQYF
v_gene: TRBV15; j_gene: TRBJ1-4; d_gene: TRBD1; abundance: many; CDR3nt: TGTGCCACCAGCAGCGGGACAGGGGATGAAAAACTGTTTTTT; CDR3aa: CATSSGTGDEKLFF